These 19 T cell receptor beta chains came from one sample sequenced in a study of glioma-infiltrating T cells. TCR alpha and beta CDR3 regions were amplified from RNA using iRepertoire nested multiplex PCR. A single record per CDR3 protein comes from TCRdb applying MiXCR to the multiplex PCR reads. The sample has some 120,000 distinct CDR3 sequences; less than 30% are singletons. Sequences were obtained from glioma tissue, nonneoplastic brain tissue, or PBMCs (not recorded which). Every receptor here comes from a human donor with low-grade glioma or glioblastoma, undergoing nonglioma brain surgery, or in good health (not recorded which).

This clonotype was recorded at least ten times. The chain combines TRBV4-3 with TRBJ2-1; perhaps TRBD1 as D (6 bases). Germline lookup yields CDR1 LGHNA and CDR2 YSLEER. The CDR3 is 15 amino acids. V was trimmed by 1 base and J by 5 bases, leaving 12 bases between them. CDR3 nucleotides: TGCGCCAGCAGCCAAGTTTCTGGGGGCAACAATGAGCAGTTCTTC. Protein sequence: CASSQVSGGNNEQFF.

The V and J genes are TRBV4-1 and TRBJ2-7; no clear D. Germline V gene data show CDR1 as MGHRA and CDR2 as YSYEKL. Trimming removed 0 bases at V and 5 bases at J, with 17 bases between. The CDR3 runs to 16 residues. This chain's CDR3 is CASSQDEGKILHEQYF. In DNA, the CDR3 is TGCGCCAGCAGCCAAGATGAAGGGAAAATCCTCCACGAGCAGTACTTC.

This clonotype has at least ten counts. This chain uses TRBV5-1 with TRBJ2-7; 7 bases are a match to TRBD1. Germline lookup yields CDR1 SGHRS and CDR2 YFSETQ. J was trimmed by 7 bases and V by 4 bases; bases with no gene match: 11. The CDR3 spans 14 residues. The CDR3, as DNA: TGCGCCAGCAGCACCGGGACAGCCACTGGGGAGCAGTACTTC. Protein product: CASSTGTATGEQYF.

This clonotype was seen ten or more times. The chain carries TRBV6-1 and TRBJ2-7; D assignment may be TRBD1 or TRBD2 (6 bases each). V lost 1 base and J lost 3, with 13 bases in between. The CDR3 sequence is 15 residues long. Looked up from germline, CDR1 is MNHNS and CDR2 is SASEGT. DNA for the CDR3: TGTGCCAGCAGTGAAGTGGGGGGCCAACTCTACGAGCAGTACTTC. This sequence encodes CASSEVGGQLYEQYF.

This clonotype was observed once. A much more abundant neighbour one base away suggests this may be a read error. No conserved phenylalanine or tryptophan ends this CDR3, so it is likely a read error. The J gene is TRBJ1-5, the V gene TRBV6-1; D not resolved. The V end lost 4 bases, the J end lost 0 bases, and 10 bases lay between the germline ends. This CDR3 region has 15 residues. Germline CDR1 is MNHNS and CDR2 is SASEGT. This CDR3 is CASSGLADSNQPQHL. The CDR3 DNA reads TGTGCCAGCAGTGGGTTGGCAGATAGCAATCAGCCCCAGCATCTT.

To note about this clonotype: A much larger clone differs by one base, so this may be a read error. The chain carries TRBV7-9 and TRBJ1-2; perhaps TRBD1 as D (5 bases). There are 13 residues in the CDR3. CDR1 and CDR2 from the germline V gene are SEHNR and FQNEAQ (reference sequence). The CDR3 here is CASSLSRENGYAF. CDR3 nucleotides: TGTGCCAGCAGCTTATCCAGGGAAAATGGCTACGCCTTC.

The table lists this clonotype with many counts. The rearrangement links TRBV7-8 to TRBJ1-2; D gene uncertain. CDR1 SGHVS and CDR2 FQNEAQ come from the germline V gene. This CDR3 comprises 15 residues. V lost 1 base, J lost 2 bases, and 11 bases lay in between. The CDR3 nucleotides are TGTGCCAGCAGCTTAGACAGCTTACAAAACTATGGCTACACCTTC. Encoded protein: CASSLDSLQNYGYTF. Combining the CDR3 with reference TRBV7-8 and TRBJ1-2 gives the whole variable domain GAGVSQSPRYKVAKRGQDVALRCDPISGHVSLFWYQQALGQGPEFLTYFQNEAQLDKSGLPSDRFFAERPEGSVSTLKIQRTQQEDSAVYLCASSLDSLQNYGYTFGSGTRLTVV.

This clonotype was picked up many times. The CDR3 here is CSVNEQIEAFF. CDR3 nucleotides: TGCAGCGTCAACGAACAGATTGAAGCTTTCTTT. J is TRBJ1-1 and V is TRBV29-1; D gene unclear. Germline CDR1 reads SQVTM; CDR2 reads ANQGSEA. The CDR3 runs to 11 residues. V lost 6 bases and J lost 7, with 12 bases in between.

This clonotype was counted a few times. The rearrangement links TRBV29-1 to TRBJ1-1; unclear D gene. The germline gives CDR1 SQVTM, CDR2 ANQGSEA. Trimming pared 6 bases from V and 8 bases from J, leaving 22 bases between. This CDR3 contains 14 residues. CDR3 coding DNA: TGCAGCGTCGGAAGTCATAGGGTTGGTGCCGAAGCTTTCTTT. It encodes CSVGSHRVGAEAFF.

This clonotype has a count of ten or more. The chain links TRBV15 to TRBJ1-2; D not resolved. The CDR3 loop spans 12 amino acids. Germline CDR1 and CDR2: LNHNV and YYDKDF (reference sequence). V gave up 3 bases and J gave up 2 bases, with 4 bases separating them. The CDR3 DNA sequence: TGTGCCACCAGCAGCGCCAACTATGGCTACACCTTC. Amino acid sequence: CATSSANYGYTF.

As for this clonotype: This sequence may be a read error, since a much larger clone differs from it by one base. The chain has TRBV4-1 and TRBJ2-7; a possible D gene is TRBD2 (5 bases). Germline V CDR1 and CDR2: MGHRA, YSYEKL. This CDR3 has 15 amino acids. Trimming took off 5 bases at V and 3 bases at J, with 17 bases between the two ends. The CDR3 DNA reads as TGCGCCAGCAGCGAAGTAGCGCAGCCGCACTACGAGCAGTACTTC. Encoded protein: CASSEVAQPHYEQYF.

This chain connects TRBV4-1 to TRBJ2-5, with D perhaps matching TRBD1 (6 bases). The germline V and J ends were trimmed by 0 bases and 9 bases, with 17 bases remaining between them. The CDR3 consists of 15 residues. Germline CDR1 is MGHRA and CDR2 is YSYEKL. The CDR3 region is CASSQDTPEGESQYF. DNA for the CDR3: TGCGCCAGCAGCCAAGATACTCCAGAGGGGGAGTCCCAGTACTTC.

This clonotype was detected a few times. This may be a read error, as it is one base from a much larger clone. J is TRBJ2-5 and V is TRBV15; D call uncertain. V dropped 5 bases and J dropped 0 bases, with 13 bases sitting between them. The CDR3 length is 15 residues. Germline assignment: CDR1 LNHNV and CDR2 YYDKDF (reference sequence). The CDR3: CATSQEVGNQETQYF. DNA for the CDR3: TGTGCCACCAGCCAAGAGGTGGGAAACCAAGAGACCCAGTACTTC.

In this sample, this clonotype turned up many times. The V call is TRBV2, the J call TRBJ2-7, with 7 bases fitting TRBD1. V dropped 3 bases and J dropped 3; count of bases not matched to a gene: 2. This CDR3 is 13 amino acids long. From germline, CDR1 is SNHLY and CDR2 FYNNEI. This CDR3 reads CASSERGHYEQYF. CDR3 bases: TGTGCCAGCAGTGAGAGGGGGCACTACGAGCAGTACTTC.

The rearrangement joins TRBV9 to TRBJ2-5; D is possibly TRBD1 (6 bases). The V end was cut by 4 bases, the J end by 2 bases, with 15 bases between. Germline V lookup: CDR1 SGDLS, CDR2 YYNGEE. The CDR3 has 15 amino acids. The CDR3 loop reads CASSSPGHVQETQYF. CDR3 nucleotides: TGTGCCAGCAGCTCCCCGGGACACGTACAAGAGACCCAGTACTTC.

This clonotype was detected many times. V usage is TRBV6-1 and J usage is TRBJ2-5; possible D gene TRBD2, 5 bases. Trimming left V 6 bases short and J 5 bases short, with 16 bases between. CDR3 length equals 14 residues. The germline V gene has CDR1 MNHNS and CDR2 SASEGT. CDR3 DNA sequence: TGTGCCAGCAGCGTGTCGGCTAGCACTGAGACCCAGTACTTC. This encodes CASSVSASTETQYF.

This rearrangement joins TRBV12-3 or TRBV12-4 to TRBJ2-3; 15 positions match TRBD2. The V and J ends lost 5 bases and 3 bases, in that order; junction bases with no gene match: 3. The CDR3 is 16 residues long. The CDR3 DNA reads as TGTGCCAGCAGTACGGGACTAGCGGGAGGAACAGATACGCAGTATTTT. Its protein product is CASSTGLAGGTDTQYF.

On this clonotype: A read error is possible here, since a much larger clone lies one base away. The chain has TRBV7-2 and TRBJ1-5, with D unresolved. Looked up from germline, CDR1 is SGHTA and CDR2 is FQGNSA. This CDR3 has 12 amino acids. The CDR3 bases are TGTGCCAGCACCCGACCCGGTCAGCACCAGCATTTT. Protein sequence: CASTRPGQHQHF.

Notes on this clonotype: Being one base from a much bigger clone, this may be a read error. This chain uses TRBV24-1 with TRBJ2-5; D gene unclear. V was clipped by 0 bases and J by 3 bases, with 10 bases between them. The germline CDR1 and CDR2 sequences are KGHDR and SFDVKD. This CDR3 has 15 residues. CDR3 region: CATSDLARTEETQYF. The CDR3 nucleotides read TGTGCCACCAGTGATTTGGCTAGAACGGAAGAGACCCAGTACTTC.